The T cell receptor (beta chain) described here comes from a study of blood T cell repertoires in COVID-19. Sequencing was performed with immunoSEQ multiplex PCR; in TCRdb, only in-frame clones are kept and a portion is missing. The sample has 15,000 to 20,000 clones; about 90% are singletons. The receptor was derived from a human donor in a cohort sampled during active COVID-19. The sequenced sample consisted of peripheral blood.

The CDR3 sequence is CAIRHRTGASIYNSPLHF. CDR3 sequence (DNA): TGTGCCATTCGGCATCGGACAGGGGCCTCTATCTATAATTCACCCCTCCACTTT. V and J are TRBV24-1 and TRBJ1-6, with TRBD1 identical over 9 bases. V gave up 11 bases and J gave up 3 bases; unmatched junction bases: 16. The CDR3 has 18 amino acids. CDR1 and CDR2 from the germline V gene are KGHDR and SFDVKD.